The 29 T cell receptor beta chains given below trace back to one sample, sequenced in a study of identical twins. TCRdb passed the 5' RACE reads through MiXCR, listing each CDR3 protein once. This table has 250,000 to 300,000 distinct CDR3 sequences, roughly 8.7% appearing once. This sample also belongs to another study, concerning yellow fever vaccine responses in identical twins.

Sample: CD8+ T cells sorted from blood. All receptors come from a woman aged 18-29 years in good health.

This clonotype appeared many times. V usage is TRBV10-2 and J usage is TRBJ2-7, with D perhaps TRBD2 (6 bases). Germline CDR1 WSHSY, CDR2 SAAADI. The CDR3 is 13 residues long. Trimming took off 7 bases at V and 6 bases at J, with 16 bases between the two ends. The CDR3 loop reads CASNSPGGFEQYF. DNA of the CDR3: TGCGCCAGCAATTCTCCCGGGGGTTTCGAGCAGTACTTC.

A few counts support this clonotype. The V and J genes are TRBV5-1 and TRBJ2-2; D may be TRBD2 (6 bases). The CDR3 length is 13 residues. Germline V lookup: CDR1 SGHRS, CDR2 YFSETQ. The CDR3 DNA sequence: TGCGCAGTTACCGGGACTAACACCGGGGAGCTGTTTTTT. Protein product: CAVTGTNTGELFF.

This clonotype was seen only a few times. The chain has TRBV29-1 and TRBJ2-7; the D is unclear. With 4 bases removed from V and 0 bases from J, the gap between germline ends came to 7 bases. The CDR3 has 12 amino acids. The germline V gene has CDR1 SQVTM and CDR2 ANQGSEA. CDR3 residues: CSVAVLSYEQYF. CDR3 coding DNA: TGCAGCGTTGCCGTACTCTCCTACGAGCAGTACTTC.

The V gene is TRBV12-3 or TRBV12-4, the J gene TRBJ2-3, with D hard to call. CDR3 length: 15 amino acids. Deletions cut 5 bases from V and 4 bases from J, with 16 bases between. Here the CDR3 DNA reads TGTGCCAGCAGTCTCCGGGCCCTGCCGTCAGATACGCAGTATTTT. This encodes CASSLRALPSDTQYF.

This clonotype was recorded at least ten times. The rearrangement uses TRBV29-1 and TRBJ1-3, with D uncertain. CDR1 SQVTM and CDR2 ANQGSEA come from the germline V gene. The CDR3 is 17 amino acids. V lost 1 base, J lost 0 bases, and 16 bases lay in between. The CDR3 here is CSVEGWSDPSSGNTIYF. In nucleotides, the CDR3 is TGCAGCGTTGAAGGTTGGTCAGACCCGAGCTCTGGAAACACCATATATTTT. The whole variable domain, filled in from reference TRBV29-1 and TRBJ1-3, reads SAVISQKPSRDICQRGTSLTIQCQVDSQVTMMFWYRQQPGQSLTLIATANQGSEATYESGFVIDKFPISRPNLTFSTLTVSNMSPEDSSIYLCSVEGWSDPSSGNTIYFGEGSWLTVV.

This clonotype was counted a few times. The chain employs TRBV7-9 and TRBJ1-1, with TRBD1 identical over 7 bases. Losses at the gene ends were 6 bases for V and 0 bases for J; bases not matched to a gene: 7. The CDR3 runs 15 residues. Germline CDR1 reads SEHNR; CDR2 reads FQNEAQ (reference sequence). CDR3 residues: CASRGDRYMNTEAFF. The DNA for the CDR3 is TGTGCCAGCAGGGGGGACAGATACATGAACACTGAAGCTTTCTTT.

This clonotype showed up many times. The chain is built from TRBV12-3 or TRBV12-4 and TRBJ2-3; D gene unclear. The V and J ends lost 3 bases and 6 bases respectively, with 4 bases between them. The CDR3 is 11 residues long. The CDR3: CASSFDDTQYF. CDR3 nucleotides: TGTGCCAGCAGTTTTGACGATACGCAGTATTTT.

This clonotype was observed a few times. This chain uses TRBV7-9 with TRBJ2-7, with unresolved D. The V end lost 5 bases, the J end lost 3 bases, and 14 bases lay between the germline ends. Germline V gives CDR1 SEHNR, CDR2 FQNEAQ (reference sequence). This CDR3 comprises 14 residues. CDR3 coding DNA: TGTGCCAGCAGCCCCCTGACACCCCACTACGAGCAGTACTTC. It translates to CASSPLTPHYEQYF.

DNA for the CDR3: TGTGCCAGCAGCTCTAGCGGGATTTACGAGCAGTACTTC. This sequence encodes CASSSSGIYEQYF. The gene calls are TRBV11-2 and TRBJ2-7; 9 bases map to TRBD2. This CDR3 is built from 13 residues. Germline values: CDR1 SGHAT, CDR2 FQNNGV. J was trimmed by 4 bases and V by 4 bases; bases with no gene match: 2. The full variable domain, rest sourced from reference TRBV11-2 and TRBJ2-7, is EAGVAQSPRYKIIEKRQSVAFWCNPISGHATLYWYQQILGQGPKLLIQFQNNGVVDDSQLPKDRFSAERLKGVDSTLKIQPAKLEDSAVYLCASSSSGIYEQYFGPGTRLTVT.

This clonotype was found a few times. V usage is TRBV5-1 and J usage is TRBJ2-1; 13 nucleotides agree with TRBD2. The CDR3 has 14 residues. Germline V CDR1 and CDR2: SGHRS, YFSETQ. The ends lost 6 bases at V and 9 bases at J; junction bases unmatched: 6. CDR3 coding DNA: TGCGCCAGCACCACTAGCGGGGGGGCCTCTGAGCAGTTCTTC. This sequence encodes CASTTSGGASEQFF.

This rearrangement joins TRBV4-2 to TRBJ2-7, with D unresolved. Germline lookup yields CDR1 LGHNA and CDR2 YNFKEQ. This CDR3 is built from 14 residues. With 2 bases removed from V and 3 bases from J, the gap between germline ends came to 11 bases. In nucleotides, the CDR3 is TGTGCCAGCAGCCAACCGAGGCTAGGCTACGAGCAGTACTTC. Its translation: CASSQPRLGYEQYF.

Only a few counts were recorded for this clonotype. The chain has TRBV7-9 and TRBJ2-7, with 7 bases matching TRBD1. Germline V gene data show CDR1 as SEHNR and CDR2 as FQNEAQ (reference sequence). The V gene end was trimmed by 5 bases and the J gene end by 4 bases; junction bases not matched to a gene: 8. The CDR3 is made up of 14 amino acids. The CDR3 DNA is TGTGCCAGCAGCACCGAGGCACAGGGGTACGAGCAGTACTTC. Protein: CASSTEAQGYEQYF.

This clonotype was counted only a few times. The chain carries TRBV9 and TRBJ2-2; D is possibly TRBD2 (7 bases). Trimming cost V 3 bases and J 1 base, with 16 bases left between them. The CDR3 is 17 amino acids. Germline V gene data show CDR1 as SGDLS and CDR2 as YYNGEE. The CDR3 bases are TGTGCCAGCAGCGGGGGGGGGCTATCAGAGAACACCGGGGAGCTGTTTTTT. The encoded protein is CASSGGGLSENTGELFF.

The chain carries TRBV11-1 and TRBJ2-3; TRBD1 agrees at 10 bases. The CDR3 loop spans 18 amino acids. Germline V gene lookup returns CDR1 SGHAT and CDR2 FQDESV (reference sequence). V was clipped by 5 bases and J by 2 bases; unmatched bases: 13. The CDR3 DNA sequence: TGTGCCAGCAGCCCCTATACCGGGACAGGGGCGACCACAGATACGCAGTATTTT. It translates to CASSPYTGTGATTDTQYF.

This clonotype was counted a few times. The V and J genes are TRBV5-6 and TRBJ1-1; no clear D gene. Per germline, CDR1 SGHDT and CDR2 YYEEEE. V dropped 4 bases and J dropped 7 bases, with 11 bases sitting between them. This CDR3 spans 12 amino acids. The CDR3: CASSTDYNEAFF. The DNA of the CDR3 is TGTGCCAGCAGCACAGATTACAATGAAGCTTTCTTT.

The chain has TRBV4-1 and TRBJ2-3, with 8 nucleotides matching TRBD2. CDR3 length: 16 amino acids. The germline V gene has CDR1 MGHRA and CDR2 YSYEKL. J lost 0 bases, V lost 4 bases, and 6 bases had no gene match. The CDR3 is CASSRDIAGSTDTQYF. The CDR3 nucleotides read TGCGCCAGCAGCCGCGACATAGCGGGGAGCACAGATACGCAGTATTTT.

This clonotype was counted only a few times. V and J are TRBV28 and TRBJ2-1, with D maybe TRBD1 (5 bases). The V end lost 5 bases, the J end lost 2 bases, and 16 bases lay between the germline ends. Per germline, CDR1 MDHEN and CDR2 SYDVKM. The CDR3 totals 16 residues. The CDR3 sequence: CASSPQTEKAYNEQFF. The CDR3 DNA reads as TGTGCCAGCAGTCCGCAGACAGAAAAAGCCTACAATGAGCAGTTCTTC.

Ten or more counts support this clonotype. The chain employs TRBV4-1 and TRBJ2-1; D not certain. V dropped 1 base and J dropped 2 bases, with 3 bases sitting between them. The length of the CDR3 is 13 residues. Germline-derived CDR1 and CDR2 are MGHRA and YSYEKL. The CDR3 DNA reads TGCGCCAGCAGCCAAGTTCCCTACAATGAGCAGTTCTTC. Translation: CASSQVPYNEQFF.

The DNA of the CDR3 is TGTGCCACCAGCGTTCCGGGCACCTACGAGCAGTACTTC. It codes for CATSVPGTYEQYF. The chain combines TRBV15 with TRBJ2-7; D gene ambiguous. Germline lookup yields CDR1 LNHNV and CDR2 YYDKDF (reference sequence). V lost 5 bases, J lost 2 bases, and 10 bases lay in between. The CDR3 runs to 13 residues.

This clonotype was recorded a few times. This chain uses TRBV4-3 with TRBJ2-3; D possibly corresponds to TRBD2 (6 bases). CDR3 size: 14 residues. V was cut by 1 base and J by 3 bases, with 8 bases left in between. Germline lookup yields CDR1 LGHNA and CDR2 YSLEER. This chain's CDR3 is CASSQGLATDTQYF. CDR3 sequence (DNA): TGCGCCAGCAGCCAAGGGCTAGCGACAGATACGCAGTATTTT.

This sequence joins TRBV12-3 or TRBV12-4 and TRBJ2-5, with 8 nucleotides matching TRBD2. J gave up 4 bases and V 4 bases, and 8 bases lay outside the gene matches. The CDR3 is 15 amino acids. CDR3 DNA sequence: TGTGCCAGCAGTTCGTTACGGGAGGGGAGAGAGACCCAGTACTTC. Translation gives CASSSLREGRETQYF.

The V gene is TRBV12-3 or TRBV12-4, the J gene TRBJ2-4, with TRBD1 matching 7 bases. This CDR3 is built from 13 residues. The V gene end was trimmed by 6 bases and the J gene end by 8 bases; junction bases not matched to a gene: 7. This chain's CDR3 is CASSTDRVYIQYF. The CDR3 nucleotides are TGTGCCAGCAGCACTGACAGGGTGTACATTCAGTACTTC.

The rearrangement links TRBV18 to TRBJ2-7, with D perhaps matching TRBD1 (5 bases). Germline V gene data show CDR1 as KGHSH and CDR2 as LQKENI. The ends were cut back, 2 bases at V and 4 bases at J, with 18 bases in the middle. The CDR3 contains 16 residues. CDR3 region: CASSPIEVEDIYEQYF. In nucleotides, the CDR3 is TGTGCCAGCTCACCAATTGAAGTCGAGGACATTTACGAGCAGTACTTC.

This clonotype has just a few counts. V gene TRBV7-9 combines with J gene TRBJ2-7, with TRBD1 as a possible D gene (5 bases). This CDR3 region has 15 residues. Trimming left V 0 bases short and J 0 bases short, with 9 bases between. The germline gives CDR1 SEHNR, CDR2 FQNEAQ (reference sequence). CDR3 coding DNA: TGTGCCAGCAGCTTAGCACAGGCGAGCTCCTACGAGCAGTACTTC. This translates into CASSLAQASSYEQYF.

This clonotype was recorded a few times. The chain links TRBV6-5 to TRBJ2-1; the match to TRBD1 covers 10 bases. Germline V gives CDR1 MNHEY, CDR2 SVGAGI. Losses at the gene ends were 0 bases for V and 8 bases for J; bases not matched to a gene: 4. The CDR3 runs to 15 residues. This CDR3 is CASSYSGQGTDEQFF. The CDR3 bases are TGTGCCAGCAGTTACTCGGGACAGGGGACGGATGAGCAGTTCTTC.

This clonotype was found a few times. The gene calls are TRBV6-5 and TRBJ2-3; 10 bases agree with TRBD1. Germline V gives CDR1 MNHEY, CDR2 SVGAGI. This CDR3 is 17 amino acids long. The V gene end was trimmed by 0 bases and the J gene end by 4 bases; junction bases not matched to a gene: 7. DNA of the CDR3: TGTGCCAGCAGTTACTCCGGGACAGGGGCGGGTGCAGATACGCAGTATTTT. It is translated as CASSYSGTGAGADTQYF.

This clonotype showed up many times. The chain links TRBV29-1 to TRBJ2-2; the D gene is possibly TRBD2 (5 bases). CDR3 length equals 13 residues. V lost 5 bases and J lost 2, with 9 bases in between. CDR1 is SQVTM, CDR2 ANQGSEA, per germline. CDR3 region: CSVCGLNTGELFF. The CDR3 DNA follows: TGCAGCGTTTGCGGACTTAACACCGGGGAGCTGTTTTTT.

This clonotype has just a few counts. The V gene is TRBV27, the J gene TRBJ2-3, with a possible D match to TRBD1 (6 bases). This CDR3 is 15 amino acids long. The germline gives CDR1 MNHEY, CDR2 SMNVEV (reference sequence). The V end was cut by 3 bases, the J end by 3 bases, with 13 bases between. CDR3 nucleotide sequence: TGTGCCAGCAGTTTTGGGCAGGGGAAGACAGATACGCAGTATTTT. It codes for CASSFGQGKTDTQYF.

This clonotype was seen a few times. J is TRBJ1-1 and V is TRBV7-2, with D perhaps matching TRBD1 (5 bases). This CDR3 spans 15 amino acids. The V gene's germline CDR1 is SGHTA and CDR2 FQGNSA. V was shortened by 1 base and J by 2 bases, with 11 bases between the two germline ends. The CDR3 loop reads CASSLDPGVNTEAFF. CDR3 coding DNA: TGTGCCAGCAGCTTAGACCCGGGGGTTAACACTGAAGCTTTCTTT. Full variable domain (outside the CDR3, taken from reference TRBV7-2 and TRBJ1-1): GAGVSQSPSNKVTEKGKDVELRCDPISGHTALYWYRQSLGQGLEFLIYFQGNSAPDKSGLPSDRFSAERTGGSVSTLTIQRTQQEDSAVYLCASSLDPGVNTEAFFGQGTRLTVV.